This T cell receptor (beta chain) was sequenced for a study of OX40 agonist ivuxolimab in advanced cancers. Study-level information: In this cohort, patients received ivuxolimab, an agonistic anti-OX40 (CD134) antibody.

About this clone: Its cognate antigen is unknown.

Study results and caveats: CD8+ T cells were the subset that, on average, had more expanded clones than CD4+. Certain nonresponders additionally had low normalized T-cell clonal expansion.

The CDR3 has 17 residues. Here immunoSEQ multiplex PCR was the method, and the copy in TCRdb shows in-frame clones only, minus some. Of over 85,000 clones in the sample, roughly 80% were seen once. The TCR was taken from an adult with an advanced solid tumor such as melanoma, head and neck, liver or kidney cancer. The specimen comprised CD4+ or CD8+ T cells sorted from blood, sampled in a trial of the OX40 agonist ivuxolimab. The chain has TRBV21-1 and TRBJ1-6. TRBV21-1 is classified as a pseudogene. The chain's CDR3 is CASSKADRSGGNSPLHF. The CDR3 DNA reads TGTGCCAGCAGCAAAGCAGACAGGTCCGGGGGTAATTCACCCCTCCACTTT.